Below, one T cell receptor (beta chain) is given with its context. Amplification of TCR beta CDR3 regions was performed using RNA transcripts as template. A set of HTBI primers served as the primers for a first-round RT-PCR of the TCR CDR3. Using its own MiXCR run on the multiplex PCR reads, TCRdb lists one record per CDR3 protein. The sample has 450,000 to 500,000 distinct CDR3 sequences; roughly 23% are singletons. This record belongs to a study of T cells in Graves' hyperthyroidism and ophthalmopathy. The PBMCs had their origin in roughly 10 ml of fresh peripheral blood. Between the trimmed V and J ends, which lost 3 bases and 6 bases, there was a span of 18 bases. This CDR3 region has 15 residues. Germline V lookup: CDR1 GTSNPN, CDR2 SVGIG (reference sequence).

Sequenced material: blood. The gene calls are TRBV30 and TRBJ2-4; D may be TRBD2 (6 bases). This sequence originates from a woman between 65 and 79 years old with Graves' ophthalmopathy. DNA for the CDR3: TGTGCCTGGAGGGGGGGAGGTAATCTTAGAAACATTCAGTACTTC. Its protein is CAWRGGGNLRNIQYF.